This TCR beta chain is drawn from a study of beta chain features in type 1 diabetes. The CDR3 is 16 residues long. Looked up from germline, CDR1 is SEHNR and CDR2 is FQNEAQ (reference sequence). Trimming removed 1 base at V and 2 bases at J, with 12 bases between. This clone has more than one count but fewer than ten. Its antigen is not identified. Every bit of the isolated RNA underwent reverse transcription, so sequencing read expressed TCRB transcripts. Libraries were prepared by immunoSEQ multiplex PCR; TCRdb keeps only in-frame clonotypes and omits some of them. Found here are a few hundred thousand clones, more than 11% of them singletons; the top ten hold about 0.018%. General observations from the study: Any HLA type influence on TCRB rearrangement was left unresolved here. Across all four CD4+ subsets, people with type 1 diabetes showed modestly shorter TCRB CDR3s.

Sample: naive CD4+ T cells from blood. The chain links TRBV7-9 to TRBJ2-1, with D perhaps matching TRBD2 (6 bases). The origin of this receptor is a man younger than 40 with type 1 diabetes. CDR3 loop: CASSLGVGRTYNEQFF. The CDR3 DNA follows: TGTGCCAGCAGCTTAGGTGTCGGGAGAACCTACAATGAGCAGTTCTTC.